This is a list of T cell receptor beta chains from one sample in a study of a mutant IDH1 vaccine in newly diagnosed glioma. Their cognate antigens are unknown. Profiling relied on immunoSEQ multiplex PCR, and the TCRdb table lists in-frame clones only, not all of them. The repertoire holds roughly 86,000 clones, around nine tenths seen once, with over 0.6% in the top ten. Material: PBMCs, obtained from a glioma patient whose treatment included an IDH1 peptide vaccine. All receptors derive from a woman between 50 and 59 years old with glioma. The CDR3 runs from the conserved cysteine through the conserved F or W. Fields, in order: clone size, J gene, V gene, D gene, CDR3 DNA, CDR3 protein. D genes are given only for firm matches. Not all rows give a size; the values are once, few, many and, for expanded clones, a class.

>.|TRBJ1-2|TRBV10-3|TRBD1
TGTGCCATCATGGGTCAGGGGGCTCATGGCTACACCTTC
CAIMGQGAHGYTF
>.|TRBJ2-7|TRBV7-7|.
TGTGCTAGCAGCTTAGCGCCAGGGAGCTCCTACGAGCAGTACTTC
CASSLAPGSSYEQYF
>.|TRBJ1-2|TRBV9|.
TGTGCCAGCAGCCTACCGGGAAAGGGGGAGGATGGCTACACCTTC
CASSLPGKGEDGYTF
>.|TRBJ1-2|TRBV2|.
TGTGCCAGCAGTGGGGGGGCCGCTAACTATGGCTACACCTTC
CASSGGAANYGYTF
>.|TRBJ2-6|TRBV5-1|.
TGCGCCAGCAGTCTGGGCTCTGGGGCCAACGTCCTGACTTTC
CASSLGSGANVLTF
>.|TRBJ2-7|TRBV9|.
TGTGCCAGCAGCGTCGGGACCGACCGGGGAGAGCAGTACTTC
CASSVGTDRGEQYF
>once|TRBJ2-1|TRBV6-5|.
TGTGCCAGCAGTTACTCGATCAGGGTCTACAATGAGCAGTTCTTC
CASSYSIRVYNEQFF
>.|TRBJ1-5|TRBV18|.
TGTGCCAGCTCACCACGGACAGATAGCAATCAGCCCCAGCATTTT
CASSPRTDSNQPQHF
>few|TRBJ1-2|TRBV2|TRBD1
TGTGCCAGCATGACAGGGGTCGGCTACACCTTC
CASMTGVGYTF
>.|TRBJ2-1|TRBV12-5|.
TGTGCTAGTGGTTTGGGCGGGGCGCTAAAATACAATGAGCAGTTCTTC
CASGLGGALKYNEQFF
>.|TRBJ2-2|TRBV5-8|.
TGTGCCAGCAGCCCGCGAAGTCATCTTGGGGGCTCGAACACCGGGGAGCTGTTTTTT
CASSPRSHLGGSNTGELFF
>.|TRBJ2-6|TRBV4-2|.
TGTGCCAGCAGCCAAGGGTCCTCTGGGGCCAACGTCCTGACTTTC
CASSQGSSGANVLTF
>once|TRBJ1-3|TRBV4-2|.
TGTGCCAGCAGCCAAGGGGGGTACGGAAACACCATATATTTT
CASSQGGYGNTIYF
>.|TRBJ1-1|TRBV25-1|.
TGTGCCAGCAGTGACAGGGAACGCACTGAAGCTTTCTTT
CASSDRERTEAFF
>.|TRBJ2-2|TRBV5-4|TRBD1
TGTGCCAGCAGCTTGGCCGGGACAGGGAGGACCGGGGAGCTGTTTTTT
CASSLAGTGRTGELFF
>.|TRBJ2-1|TRBV9|.
TGTGCCAGCAGCGTAGCAGGGCAGGACAATGAGCAGTTCTTC
CASSVAGQDNEQFF
>.|TRBJ1-2|TRBV2|.
TGTGCCAGCAGTGTGGGAGGGCGGGGCTATGGCTACACCTTC
CASSVGGRGYGYTF
>.|TRBJ1-1|TRBV10-2|.
TGCGCCAGCAGTCCCCACAGGGCTGACACTGAAGCTTTCTTT
CASSPHRADTEAFF
>.|TRBJ2-5|TRBV10-3|.
TGTGCCATCAGTGAGTCAGGCAGGGAGGAGACCCAGTACTTC
CAISESGREETQYF
>.|TRBJ2-1|TRBV5-1|TRBD2
TGCGCCAGCAGCTCCGGACTAGCGGGTCTCTCCTACAATGAGCAGTTCTTC
CASSSGLAGLSYNEQFF
>.|TRBJ1-3|TRBV5-1|TRBD1
TGCGCCAGCAGCTTAGGGACAGGGGGCGGAGACACCATATATTTT
CASSLGTGGGDTIYF
>once|TRBJ2-3|TRBV27|TRBD2
TGTGCCAGCAGTTTGCGGGAGCGCCCAGATACGCAGTATTTT
CASSLRERPDTQYF
>.|TRBJ1-1|TRBV13|.
TGTGCCAGCAGCTTGACAGGGAACACTGAAGCTTTCTTT
CASSLTGNTEAFF
>.|TRBJ2-2|TRBV2|.
TGTGCCAGCAGTTACGAGACTGGGGCCGGGGAGCTGTTTTTT
CASSYETGAGELFF
>once|TRBJ1-2|TRBV29-1|.
TGCAGCGTTGATACAGGCTACACCTTC
CSVDTGYTF
>few|TRBJ1-5|TRBV7-2|.
TGTGCCAGCAGCTTAGCGGGAGGGAATAGCAATCAGCCCCAGCATTTT
CASSLAGGNSNQPQHF
>.|TRBJ1-2|TRBV27|.
TGTGCCAGCAGCTTCTTTGGGGAAGACGGATCCTATGGCTACACCTTC
CASSFFGEDGSYGYTF
>.|TRBJ2-7|TRBV7-8|.
TGTGCCAGCAGCTTCGGGGGACTTTCCTTCTACGAGCAGTACTTC
CASSFGGLSFYEQYF
>.|TRBJ1-1|TRBV2|.
TGTGCCAGCAGTAAAGAACACTTCACTGAAGCTTTCTTT
CASSKEHFTEAFF
>.|TRBJ2-1|TRBV9|.
TGTGCCAGCAGCGTAGGGCCTGGACACTACAATGAGCAGTTCTTC
CASSVGPGHYNEQFF
>.|TRBJ2-3|TRBV20-1|.
TGCAGTCTACAGGGAGATACGCAGTATTTT
CSLQGDTQYF
>.|TRBJ1-5|TRBV29-1|.
TGCAGCGTTGTAACCGGGGGCAAAAATCAGCCCCAGCATTTT
CSVVTGGKNQPQHF
>.|TRBJ2-7|TRBV7-9|.
TGTGCCAGCAGCTTAGTTAGACAGAGATACGAGCAGTACTTC
CASSLVRQRYEQYF
>.|TRBJ2-5|TRBV5-1|.
TGCGCCAGCAGCTTGGGGGTGGCAGAAGAGACCCAGTACTTC
CASSLGVAEETQYF
>.|TRBJ1-2|TRBV19|.
TGTGCCAGTAGTGGGGACTATAATGGCTACACCTTC
CASSGDYNGYTF
>.|TRBJ2-7|TRBV27|.
TGTGCCAGCAGTTTATCCCGTTCCTACGAGCAGTACTTC
CASSLSRSYEQYF
>.|TRBJ2-7|TRBV5-1|TRBD1
TGCGCCAGCAGTTTAACCCAGGGGGCGCGGTACGAGCAGTACTTC
CASSLTQGARYEQYF
>few|TRBJ1-1|TRBV7-8|.
TGTGCCAGCAGCACAAACCGGAGGACTGAAGCTTTCTTT
CASSTNRRTEAFF
>once|TRBJ1-6|TRBV6-1|.
TGTGCCAGCAGCCTCCGACAGCTGAATTCACCCCTCCACTTT
CASSLRQLNSPLHF
>.|TRBJ2-2|TRBV7-9|.
TGTGCCAGCAGCCCTGACGTCGGGGAGCTGTTTTTT
CASSPDVGELFF